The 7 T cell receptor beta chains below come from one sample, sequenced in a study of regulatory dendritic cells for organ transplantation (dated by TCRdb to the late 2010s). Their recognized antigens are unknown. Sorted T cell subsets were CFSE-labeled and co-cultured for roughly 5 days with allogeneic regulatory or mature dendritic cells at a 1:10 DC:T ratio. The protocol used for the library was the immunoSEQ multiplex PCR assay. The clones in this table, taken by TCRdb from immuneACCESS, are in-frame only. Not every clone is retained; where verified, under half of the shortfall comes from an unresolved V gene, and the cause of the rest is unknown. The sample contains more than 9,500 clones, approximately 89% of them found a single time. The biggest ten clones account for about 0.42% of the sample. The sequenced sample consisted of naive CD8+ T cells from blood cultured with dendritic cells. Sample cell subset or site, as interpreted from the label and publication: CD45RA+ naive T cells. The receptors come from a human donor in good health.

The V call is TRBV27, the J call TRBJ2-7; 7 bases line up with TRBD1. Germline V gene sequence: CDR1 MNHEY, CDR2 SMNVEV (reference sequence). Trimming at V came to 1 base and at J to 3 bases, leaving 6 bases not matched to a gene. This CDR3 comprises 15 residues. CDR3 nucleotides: TGTGCCAGCAGTTTATATATTGACAGGGACTACGAGCAGTACTTC. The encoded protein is CASSLYIDRDYEQYF.

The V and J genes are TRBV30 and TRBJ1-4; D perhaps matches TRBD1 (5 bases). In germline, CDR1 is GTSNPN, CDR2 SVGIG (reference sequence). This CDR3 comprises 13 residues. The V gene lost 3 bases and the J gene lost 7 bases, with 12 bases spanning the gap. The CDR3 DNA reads TGTGCCTGGAGACGGCAGGGAGGTGAAAAACTGTTTTTT. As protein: CAWRRQGGEKLFF.

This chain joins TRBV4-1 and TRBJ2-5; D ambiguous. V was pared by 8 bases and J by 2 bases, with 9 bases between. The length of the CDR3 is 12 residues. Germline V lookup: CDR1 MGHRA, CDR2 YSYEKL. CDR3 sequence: CASSSEQETQYF. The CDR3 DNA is TGCGCCAGCTCATCGGAACAAGAGACCCAGTACTTC.

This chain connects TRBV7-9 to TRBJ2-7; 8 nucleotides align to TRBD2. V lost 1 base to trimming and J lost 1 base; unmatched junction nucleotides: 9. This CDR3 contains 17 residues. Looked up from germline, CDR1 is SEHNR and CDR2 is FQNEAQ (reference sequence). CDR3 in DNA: TGTGCCAGCAGCTTAGTTAGAGAGCGGGGGCGGTCCTACGAGCAGTACTTC. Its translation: CASSLVRERGRSYEQYF.

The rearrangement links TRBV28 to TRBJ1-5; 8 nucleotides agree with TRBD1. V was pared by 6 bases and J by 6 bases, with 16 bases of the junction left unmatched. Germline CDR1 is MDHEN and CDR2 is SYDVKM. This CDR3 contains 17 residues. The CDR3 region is CASSDTGGSRTPQPQHF. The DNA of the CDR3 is TGTGCCAGCAGCGATACAGGGGGGTCACGAACCCCTCAGCCCCAGCATTTT.

CDR3 loop: CASSPGTLGNEQFF. The CDR3 DNA is TGCGCCAGCAGCCCGGGGACTTTGGGAAATGAGCAGTTCTTC. The rearrangement uses TRBV5-1 and TRBJ2-1, with D perhaps TRBD2 (6 bases). V dropped 4 bases and J dropped 7 bases, with 15 bases sitting between them. The CDR3 runs to 14 residues. CDR1 and CDR2 from the germline V gene are SGHRS and YFSETQ.

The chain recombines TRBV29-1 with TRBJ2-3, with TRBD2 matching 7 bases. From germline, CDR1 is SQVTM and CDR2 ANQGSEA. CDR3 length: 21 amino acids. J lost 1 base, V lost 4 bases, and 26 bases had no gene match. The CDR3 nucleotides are TGCAGCGTTGCCCCGGCGAAAAGCCGGGAGTGGTCGGGAGGTCGCACAGATACGCAGTATTTT. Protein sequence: CSVAPAKSREWSGGRTDTQYF.